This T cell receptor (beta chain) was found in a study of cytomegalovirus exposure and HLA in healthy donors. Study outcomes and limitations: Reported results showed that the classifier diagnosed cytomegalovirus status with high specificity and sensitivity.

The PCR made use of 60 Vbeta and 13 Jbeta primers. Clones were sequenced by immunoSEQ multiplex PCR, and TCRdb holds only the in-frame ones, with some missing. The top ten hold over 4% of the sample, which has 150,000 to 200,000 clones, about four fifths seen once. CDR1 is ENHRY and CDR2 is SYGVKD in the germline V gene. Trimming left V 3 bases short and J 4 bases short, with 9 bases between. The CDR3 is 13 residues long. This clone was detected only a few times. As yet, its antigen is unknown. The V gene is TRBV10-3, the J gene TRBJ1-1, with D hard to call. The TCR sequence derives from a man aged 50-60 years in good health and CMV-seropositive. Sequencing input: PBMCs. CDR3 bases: TGTGCCATCAGTGACAGCCGGGGCACTGAAGCTTTCTTT. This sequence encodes CAISDSRGTEAFF.